Below, 9 T cell receptor beta chains from the same sample are listed, as sequenced in a study of CD4 T cell repertoires in COVID-19. No culture step preceded sequencing of the ex vivo isolated memory T cells. Sequencing used immunoSEQ multiplex PCR; TCRdb keeps in-frame clones, though not all of them. The table lists 7,000 to 8,500 clones, under 90% of them singletons. Sample: effector memory CD4+ T cells from blood, taken before the COVID-19 pandemic. The receptors here all came from a human donor who had COVID-19.

This sequence joins TRBV7-2 and TRBJ2-2; 9 nucleotides match TRBD1. V trimming: 2 bases; J trimming: 6 bases; junction bases outside the gene matches: 4. CDR3 length: 15 residues. Germline V gene lookup returns CDR1 SGHTA and CDR2 FQGNSA. The CDR3 DNA is TGTGCCAGCAGCTTACGGGACAGGGCTCCCGGGGAGCTGTTTTTT. Translated: CASSLRDRAPGELFF.

The chain combines TRBV11-2 with TRBJ2-1; 12 bases match TRBD2. The CDR3 has 16 amino acids. The germline V gene has CDR1 SGHAT and CDR2 FQNNGV. V was pared by 3 bases and J by 7 bases, with 7 bases of the junction left unmatched. The CDR3 reads CASSLELAGGLNEQFF. The CDR3 bases are TGTGCCAGCAGCTTGGAACTAGCGGGGGGCCTGAATGAGCAGTTCTTC.

The chain is built from TRBV18 and TRBJ2-5, with unresolved D. Germline CDR1 is KGHSH and CDR2 is LQKENI. Trimming stripped 3 bases from V and 5 bases from J, with 13 bases between. The length of the CDR3 is 14 residues. The CDR3 sequence: CASSPQNQRETQYF. The CDR3 nucleotides read TGTGCCAGCTCACCCCAAAATCAGAGGGAGACCCAGTACTTC.

The chain carries TRBV5-1 and TRBJ2-3, with 11 bases that match TRBD2. V lost 6 bases to trimming and J lost 1 base; unmatched junction nucleotides: 4. CDR3 length: 15 amino acids. Germline CDR1 reads SGHRS; CDR2 reads YFSETQ. The CDR3 nucleotides are TGCGCCAGCACCCCACTAGCGGGGGGCACAGATACGCAGTATTTT. Its protein product is CASTPLAGGTDTQYF.

This clone was detected once. This sequence joins TRBV14 and TRBJ2-7; 10 nucleotides agree with TRBD2. CDR1 and CDR2 (germline): SGHDN, FVKESK. V was clipped by 0 bases and J by 3 bases; unmatched bases: 5. This CDR3 spans 16 amino acids. The CDR3 nucleotides are TGTGCCAGCAGCCAAGATAGGACTAGCGGCCGCTACGAGCAGTACTTC. Translating gives CASSQDRTSGRYEQYF.

The V gene is TRBV5-1, the J gene TRBJ2-5, with 8 bases matching TRBD1. The CDR3 length is 14 residues. Unmatched junction bases numbered 6, after V lost 2 bases and J lost 6 bases. The V gene's germline CDR1 is SGHRS and CDR2 YFSETQ. CDR3 nucleotide sequence: TGCGCCAGCAGCTTCGGACAGGGTGAGAAGACCCAGTACTTC. Encoded protein: CASSFGQGEKTQYF.

The chain carries TRBV29-1 and TRBJ1-1; 8 nucleotides line up with TRBD1. From germline, CDR1 is SQVTM and CDR2 ANQGSEA. The CDR3 is made up of 13 amino acids. Trimming cost V 7 bases and J 4 bases; bases outside gene matches: 8. CDR3 protein: CSAPRTGTTEAFF. In DNA, the CDR3 is TGCAGCGCCCCCCGGACAGGGACCACTGAAGCTTTCTTT.

J is TRBJ2-3 and V is TRBV10-2; perhaps TRBD2 as D (7 bases). The CDR3 runs to 13 residues. Germline lookup yields CDR1 WSHSY and CDR2 SAAADI. V was clipped by 8 bases and J by 10 bases, with 19 bases between them. CDR3 protein: CASSSGGPEAQYF. As DNA, the CDR3 is TGCGCCAGCTCCTCGGGGGGCCCCGAGGCGCAGTATTTT.

The chain employs TRBV5-1 and TRBJ1-2, with 10 nucleotides matching TRBD1. The V segment lost 5 bases and the J segment 7 bases; nucleotides outside the gene matches: 17. This CDR3 is 17 amino acids long. The germline V gene has CDR1 SGHRS and CDR2 YFSETQ. The CDR3 region is CASRYSGDRGQVLGYTF. Here the CDR3 DNA reads TGCGCCAGCAGATACTCCGGTGACAGGGGGCAAGTACTTGGCTACACCTTC.